This T cell receptor (beta chain) was captured by sequencing in a study of CD8+ T cells in alopecia areata. Study summary: Tofacitinib was given for 6 to 18 months, then stopped for 6 months.

About this clone: What it binds is unknown.

Extracted RNA was reverse transcribed into cDNA, the sequencing template. Some clones are missing from TCRdb's copy, which holds only in-frame ones; the method was immunoSEQ multiplex PCR. This table holds around 140,000 clones, about 51% found once. Both peripheral blood and punch biopsies of lesional scalp skin were obtained from patients who had alopecia areata. General study points: Mice showed clearer TCR sharing than patients did, a gap that was possibly HLA-related.

The sequencing here drew on CD4+ T cells sorted from blood, taken at week 0. This clonotype was sampled from a human donor with alopecia areata.

CDR3 protein: CSVDLGYEQYF. CDR3 DNA sequence: TGCAGCGTTGATCTCGGCTACGAGCAGTACTTC. The V gene is TRBV29-1, the J gene TRBJ2-7; D call uncertain. The V end was cut by 3 bases, the J end by 3 bases, with 6 bases between. The CDR3 is 11 amino acids. Germline CDR1 is SQVTM and CDR2 is ANQGSEA.